This TCR beta chain was captured by sequencing in a study of shared clonotypes between healthy human individuals. This clone was observed once. This CDR3 is built from 14 residues. Germline CDR1 reads MDHEN; CDR2 reads SYDVKM. Unmatched junction bases numbered 7, after V lost 6 bases and J lost 5 bases. Assay used: immunoSEQ multiplex PCR; TCRdb lists only in-frame clones, some missing. Here the sample spans more than 2 million clones, around 95% being singletons. This chain links TRBV28 with TRBJ2-1; 7 nucleotides align to TRBD1. Sequences were obtained from naive CD4+ T cells sorted from blood. Specified subset: CD45RA+ positively selected. The sequence was collected from a young man in good health. Written as DNA, the CDR3 is TGTGCCAGCAGACCGGGACAGCTAAACAATGAGCAGTTCTTC. It codes for CASRPGQLNNEQFF.